This T cell receptor (beta chain) appears in the sequencing data of a study of T cell changes during pregnancy in multiple sclerosis. Germline assignment: CDR1 MNHEY and CDR2 SMNVEV (reference sequence). The length of the CDR3 is 13 residues. Trimming removed 5 bases from V and 0 bases from J, with 8 bases in between. TCRdb keeps only in-frame clones here, not all; method: immunoSEQ multiplex PCR. The sample has around 30,000 clones, 87% seen once. V usage is TRBV27 and J usage is TRBJ2-7, with TRBD2 as a possible D gene (5 bases). The source material was CD8+ T cells from peripheral blood mononuclear cells, sampled in the first trimester of pregnancy. The TCR comes from a female donor with multiple sclerosis, enrolled in a pregnancy study. The CDR3 loop reads CASSPDYSYEQYF. CDR3 coding DNA: TGTGCCAGCAGTCCCGACTACTCCTACGAGCAGTACTTC.